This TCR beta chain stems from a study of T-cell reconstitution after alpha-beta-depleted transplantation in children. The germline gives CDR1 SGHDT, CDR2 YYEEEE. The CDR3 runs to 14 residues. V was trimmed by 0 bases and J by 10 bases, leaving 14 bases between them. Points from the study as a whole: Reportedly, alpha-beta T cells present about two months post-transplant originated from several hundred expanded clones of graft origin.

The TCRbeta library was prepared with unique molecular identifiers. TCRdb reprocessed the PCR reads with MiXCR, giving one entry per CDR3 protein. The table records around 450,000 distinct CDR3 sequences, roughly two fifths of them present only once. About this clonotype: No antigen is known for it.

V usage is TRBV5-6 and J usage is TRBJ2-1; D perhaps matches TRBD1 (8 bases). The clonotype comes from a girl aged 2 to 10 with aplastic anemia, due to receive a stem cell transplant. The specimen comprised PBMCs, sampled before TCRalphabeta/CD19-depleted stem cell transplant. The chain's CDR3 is CASSLGTGGGEQFF. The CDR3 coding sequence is TGTGCCAGCAGCTTGGGAACAGGGGGGGGAGAGCAGTTCTTC.